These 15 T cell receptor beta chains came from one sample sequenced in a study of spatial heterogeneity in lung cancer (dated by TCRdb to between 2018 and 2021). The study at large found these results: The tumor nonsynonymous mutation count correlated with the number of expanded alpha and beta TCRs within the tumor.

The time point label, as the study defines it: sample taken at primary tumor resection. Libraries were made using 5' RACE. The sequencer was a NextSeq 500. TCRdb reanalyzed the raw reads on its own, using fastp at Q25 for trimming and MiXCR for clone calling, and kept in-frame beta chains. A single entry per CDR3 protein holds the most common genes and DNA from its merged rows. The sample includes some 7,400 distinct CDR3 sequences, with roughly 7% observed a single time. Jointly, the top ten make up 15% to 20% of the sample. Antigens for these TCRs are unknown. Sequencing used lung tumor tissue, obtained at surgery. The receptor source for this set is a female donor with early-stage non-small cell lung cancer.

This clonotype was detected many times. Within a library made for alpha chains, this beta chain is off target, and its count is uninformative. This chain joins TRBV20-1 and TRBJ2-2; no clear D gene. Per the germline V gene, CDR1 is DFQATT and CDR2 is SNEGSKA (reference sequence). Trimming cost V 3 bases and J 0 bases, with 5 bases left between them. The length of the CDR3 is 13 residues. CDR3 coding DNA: TGCAGTGCTAGGGCTACGAACACCGGGGAGCTGTTTTTT. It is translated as CSARATNTGELFF.

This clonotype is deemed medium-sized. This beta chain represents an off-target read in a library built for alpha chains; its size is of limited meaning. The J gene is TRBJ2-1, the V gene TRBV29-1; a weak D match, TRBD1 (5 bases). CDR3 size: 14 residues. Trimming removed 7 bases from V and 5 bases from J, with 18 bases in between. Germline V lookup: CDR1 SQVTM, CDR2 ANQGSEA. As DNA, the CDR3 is TGCAGCGACCAAGGTCGAGGCAGGGACAATGAGCAGTTCTTC. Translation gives CSDQGRGRDNEQFF.

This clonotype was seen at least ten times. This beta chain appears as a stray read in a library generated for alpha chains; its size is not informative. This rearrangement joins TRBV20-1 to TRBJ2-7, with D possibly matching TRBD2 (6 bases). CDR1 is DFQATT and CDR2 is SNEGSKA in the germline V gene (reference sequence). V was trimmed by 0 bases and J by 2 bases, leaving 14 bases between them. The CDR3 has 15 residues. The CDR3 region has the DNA TGCAGTGCTAGAGATCCTAGGGGACTTACCTACGAGCAGTACTTC. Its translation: CSARDPRGLTYEQYF.

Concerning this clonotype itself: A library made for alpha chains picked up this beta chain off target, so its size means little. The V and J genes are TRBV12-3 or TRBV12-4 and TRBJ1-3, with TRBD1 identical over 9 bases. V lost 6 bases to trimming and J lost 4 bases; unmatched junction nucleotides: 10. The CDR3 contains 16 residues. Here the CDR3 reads CASRNLQGASGNTIYF. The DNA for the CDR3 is TGTGCCAGCAGGAACCTACAGGGGGCGTCGGGAAACACCATATATTTT.

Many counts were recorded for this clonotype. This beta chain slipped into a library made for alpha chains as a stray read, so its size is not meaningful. The DNA for the CDR3 is TGTGCCAGCAGCTTAACCGGGACAACCTACAATGAGCAGTTCTTC. This gives the protein CASSLTGTTYNEQFF. The chain combines TRBV7-3 with TRBJ2-1; the D gene is possibly TRBD1 (6 bases). The CDR3 contains 15 residues. Germline assignment: CDR1 SGHTA and CDR2 FQGTGA. V lost 0 bases to trimming and J lost 2 bases, with 8 bases between them.

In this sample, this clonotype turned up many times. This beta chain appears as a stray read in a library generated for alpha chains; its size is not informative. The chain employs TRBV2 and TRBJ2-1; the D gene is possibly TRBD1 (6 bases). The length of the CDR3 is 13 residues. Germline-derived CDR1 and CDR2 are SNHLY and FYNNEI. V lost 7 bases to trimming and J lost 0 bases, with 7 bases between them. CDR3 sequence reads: CASKDSSYNEQFF. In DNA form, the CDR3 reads TGTGCCAGCAAGGACAGCTCCTACAATGAGCAGTTCTTC.

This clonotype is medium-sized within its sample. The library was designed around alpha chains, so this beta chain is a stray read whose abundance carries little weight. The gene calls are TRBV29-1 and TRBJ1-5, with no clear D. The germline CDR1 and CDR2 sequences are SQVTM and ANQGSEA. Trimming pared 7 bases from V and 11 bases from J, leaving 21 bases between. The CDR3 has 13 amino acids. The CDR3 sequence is CSAIIGVGRSQHF. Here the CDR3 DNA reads TGCAGCGCAATCATCGGGGTCGGGCGATCCCAGCATTTT.

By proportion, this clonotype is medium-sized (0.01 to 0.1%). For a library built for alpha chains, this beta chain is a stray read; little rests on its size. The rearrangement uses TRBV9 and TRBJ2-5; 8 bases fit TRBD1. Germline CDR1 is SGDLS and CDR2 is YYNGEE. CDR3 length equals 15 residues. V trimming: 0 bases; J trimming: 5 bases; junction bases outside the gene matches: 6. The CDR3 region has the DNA TGTGCCAGCAGCGTAGGGTCAGGGGGCCGGGAGACCCAGTACTTC. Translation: CASSVGSGGRETQYF.

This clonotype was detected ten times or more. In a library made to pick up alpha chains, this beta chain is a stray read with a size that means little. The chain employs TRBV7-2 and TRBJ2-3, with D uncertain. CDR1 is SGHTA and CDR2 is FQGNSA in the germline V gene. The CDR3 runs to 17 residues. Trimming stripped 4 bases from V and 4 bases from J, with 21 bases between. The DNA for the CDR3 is TGTGCCAGCAGCTCCAGGCCGGGCCCTCGAACCGCAGATACGCAGTATTTT. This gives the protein CASSSRPGPRTADTQYF. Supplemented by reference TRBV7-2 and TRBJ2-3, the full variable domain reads GAGVSQSPSNKVTEKGKDVELRCDPISGHTALYWYRQSLGQGLEFLIYFQGNSAPDKSGLPSDRFSAERTGGSVSTLTIQRTQQEDSAVYLCASSSRPGPRTADTQYFGPGTRLTVL.

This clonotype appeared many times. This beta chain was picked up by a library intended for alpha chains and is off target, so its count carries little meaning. The CDR3 sequence: CASSYSGLNTGELFF. DNA of the CDR3: TGTGCCAGCAGCTACAGCGGGCTGAACACCGGGGAGCTGTTTTTT. The chain combines TRBV28 with TRBJ2-2; D is perhaps TRBD2 (6 bases). CDR1 is MDHEN, CDR2 SYDVKM, per germline. The CDR3 runs to 15 residues. Trimming removed 6 bases from V and 1 base from J, with 12 bases in between.

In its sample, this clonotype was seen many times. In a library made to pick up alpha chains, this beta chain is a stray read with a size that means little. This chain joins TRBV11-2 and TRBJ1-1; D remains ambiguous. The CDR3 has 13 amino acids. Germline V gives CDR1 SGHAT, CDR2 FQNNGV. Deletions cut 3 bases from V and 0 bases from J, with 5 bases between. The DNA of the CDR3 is TGTGCCAGCAGCTTGACCCTGAACACTGAAGCTTTCTTT. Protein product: CASSLTLNTEAFF.

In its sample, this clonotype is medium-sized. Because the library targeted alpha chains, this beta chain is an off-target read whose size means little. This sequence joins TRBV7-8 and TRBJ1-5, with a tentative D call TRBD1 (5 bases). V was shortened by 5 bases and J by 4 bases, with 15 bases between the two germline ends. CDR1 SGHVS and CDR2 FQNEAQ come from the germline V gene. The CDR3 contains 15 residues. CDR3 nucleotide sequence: TGTGCCAGCAGCCAAGGGGCAGGAGGTAATCAGCCCCAGCATTTT. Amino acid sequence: CASSQGAGGNQPQHF.

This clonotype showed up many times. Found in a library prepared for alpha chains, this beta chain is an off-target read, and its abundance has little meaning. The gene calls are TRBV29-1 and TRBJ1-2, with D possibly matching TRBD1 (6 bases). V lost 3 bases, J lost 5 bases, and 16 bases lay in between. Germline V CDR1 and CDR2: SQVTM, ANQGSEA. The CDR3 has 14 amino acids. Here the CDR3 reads CSVESQGRKYGYTF. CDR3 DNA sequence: TGCAGCGTTGAGTCCCAGGGGCGAAAATATGGCTACACCTTC.

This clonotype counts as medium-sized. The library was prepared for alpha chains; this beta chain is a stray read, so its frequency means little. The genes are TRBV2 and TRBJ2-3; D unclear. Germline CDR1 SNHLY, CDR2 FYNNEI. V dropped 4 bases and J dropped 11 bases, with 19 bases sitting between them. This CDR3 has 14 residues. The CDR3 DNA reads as TGTGCCAGCAGTGCGTCACCCACCCTTTGGGGGCAGTATTTT. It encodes CASSASPTLWGQYF.

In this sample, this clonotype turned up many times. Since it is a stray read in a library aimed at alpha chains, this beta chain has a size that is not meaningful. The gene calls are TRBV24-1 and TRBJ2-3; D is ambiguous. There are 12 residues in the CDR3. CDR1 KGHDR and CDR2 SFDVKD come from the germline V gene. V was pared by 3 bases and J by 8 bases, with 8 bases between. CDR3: CATSDGESTQYF. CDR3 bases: TGTGCCACCAGTGATGGCGAGAGTACGCAGTATTTT.